These 4 T cell receptor beta chains were all obtained from the same sample, sequenced in a study of shared clonotypes between healthy human individuals. Only in-frame clones appear in the TCRdb table, and some are missing; sequencing was by immunoSEQ multiplex PCR. The sample shows 90,000 to 150,000 clones, 68% of them seen only once. Sequences were obtained from memory CD8+ T cells sorted from blood. The subset is: CD45RO+ cells pooled with CCR7-negative TemRA cells. The receptors derive from a woman in her twenties or thirties in good health.

This sequence joins TRBV27 and TRBJ2-7, with a possible D match to TRBD1 (5 bases). V shed 4 bases and J shed 3 bases, with 13 bases lying between them. CDR1 is MNHEY and CDR2 is SMNVEV in the germline V gene (reference sequence). This CDR3 region has 14 residues. The CDR3 region has the DNA TGTGCCAGCAGTTGGGGCAGAAGTAACTACGAGCAGTACTTC. It codes for CASSWGRSNYEQYF.

The rearrangement links TRBV2 to TRBJ2-7; 12 nucleotides agree with TRBD1. V trimming: 11 bases; J trimming: 5 bases; junction bases outside the gene matches: 7. There are 13 residues in the CDR3. Germline CDR1 SNHLY, CDR2 FYNNEI. This CDR3 reads CAFRDRGQHEQYF. The CDR3, as DNA: TGTGCCTTCCGGGACAGGGGGCAACACGAGCAGTACTTC. Looking up the rest from reference TRBV2 and TRBJ2-7 gives the full variable domain: EPEVTQTPSHQVTQMGQEVILRCVPISNHLYFYWYRQILGQKVEFLVSFYNNEISEKSEIFDDQFSVERPDGSNFTLKIRSTKLEDSAMYFCAFRDRGQHEQYFGPGTRLTVT.

This chain links TRBV10-2 with TRBJ1-2; a possible D gene is TRBD1 (5 bases). This CDR3 spans 15 amino acids. CDR1 is WSHSY, CDR2 SAAADI, per germline. V lost 0 bases and J 2 bases, leaving 10 bases between the germline ends. The CDR3 spells CASSESGETNYGYTF. The CDR3 region has the DNA TGCGCCAGCAGTGAGTCGGGGGAAACGAACTATGGCTACACCTTC.

This clone was detected only a few times. The rearrangement uses TRBV5-1 and TRBJ1-2; possible D gene TRBD1, 5 bases. Trimming removed 3 bases at V and 8 bases at J, with 17 bases between. Germline CDR1 is SGHRS and CDR2 is YFSETQ. The CDR3 covers 14 residues. CDR3 protein: CASSSGTEGTGYTF. Here the CDR3 DNA reads TGCGCCAGCAGCTCGGGGACGGAGGGTACGGGCTACACCTTC.